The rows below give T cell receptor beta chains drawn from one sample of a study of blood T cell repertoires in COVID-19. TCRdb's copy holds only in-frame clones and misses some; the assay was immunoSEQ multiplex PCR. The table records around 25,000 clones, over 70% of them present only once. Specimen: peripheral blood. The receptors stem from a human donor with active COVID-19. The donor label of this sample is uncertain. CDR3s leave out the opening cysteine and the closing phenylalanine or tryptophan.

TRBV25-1,ASSEFLTSGLYEQY
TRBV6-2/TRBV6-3,ASSYRTGRETQY
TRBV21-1,ASSKNHREMNTEAF
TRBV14,ASSGQNTGELF
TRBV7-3,ASTILSPSGRKNTQY
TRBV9,ASSVEGALGGYT
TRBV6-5,ASSYYGGRGTGELF
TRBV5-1,ASSLVPGGHNEQF
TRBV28,ASSFGPRSGGEEQF
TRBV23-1,ASSQQRPSYNEQF
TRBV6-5,ASSQTGNTGELF
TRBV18,ASSPRSGEQY
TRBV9,ASSFLTGETQY
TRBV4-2,ASSQRGGTGELF
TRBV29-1,SVPDSLSYEQY
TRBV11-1,ASSTGLVRTQY
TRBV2,ASSRGNQPQH
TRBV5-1,ASSARDTRYTEAF
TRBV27,ASSLSQVGELF